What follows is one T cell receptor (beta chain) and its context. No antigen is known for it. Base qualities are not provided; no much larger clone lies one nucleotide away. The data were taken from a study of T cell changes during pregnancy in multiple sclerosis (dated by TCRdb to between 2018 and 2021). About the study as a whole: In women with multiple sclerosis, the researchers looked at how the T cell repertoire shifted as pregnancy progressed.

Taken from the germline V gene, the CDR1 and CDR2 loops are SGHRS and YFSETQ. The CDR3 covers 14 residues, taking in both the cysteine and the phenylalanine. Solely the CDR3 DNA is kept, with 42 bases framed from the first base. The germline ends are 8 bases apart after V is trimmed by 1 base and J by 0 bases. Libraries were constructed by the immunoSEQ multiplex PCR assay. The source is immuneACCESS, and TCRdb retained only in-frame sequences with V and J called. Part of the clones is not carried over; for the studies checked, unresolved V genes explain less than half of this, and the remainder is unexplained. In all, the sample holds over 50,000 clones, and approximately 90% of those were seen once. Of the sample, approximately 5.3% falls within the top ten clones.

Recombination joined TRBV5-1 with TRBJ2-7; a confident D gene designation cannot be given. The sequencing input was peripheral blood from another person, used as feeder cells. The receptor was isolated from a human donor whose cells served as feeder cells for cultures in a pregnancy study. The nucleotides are TGCGCCAGCAGCTTGATCGCGGCCTCCTACGAGCAGTACTTC. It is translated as CASSLIAASYEQYF.